A selection of T cell receptor beta chains follows, all from one sample in a study of memory CD4+ T cells and cytomegalovirus serostatus. Sequenced by immunoSEQ multiplex PCR; TCRdb stores in-frame clones only, minus some. The repertoire holds 85,000 to 100,000 clones, with over 70% as singletons. The sequenced sample consisted of memory CD4+ T cells from blood. The receptors derive from an adult in good health and CMV-seropositive. CDR3s leave out the opening cysteine and the closing phenylalanine or tryptophan. Each record gives: V gene, CDR3 protein.

>TRBV5-1
ASSPIGGSYNEQF
>TRBV5-4
ASSLLKGGTEAF
>TRBV28
ASLDTNQPQH
>TRBV5-1
ASSSQPKETQY
>TRBV4-1
ASSHSRPVRVNSPLH
>TRBV2
ASSDQGGMETQY
>TRBV5-4
ASSQNQGPAEQY
>TRBV19
ASSMSFRALGYEQY
>TRBV30
AWSAQGLGNTEAF
>TRBV4-2
ASTLRQGPEAF
>TRBV18
ASSPPPGYEQY
>TRBV7-2
ASSPTSGTYNEQF
>TRBV2
ATAKGLWATEAF
>TRBV11-2
ASSLGPGQGRGYT
>TRBV5-4
ASSLDREETQY
>TRBV27
ASSLFGAKGYT
>TRBV7-9
ASSSVLSYEQY
>TRBV19
ASNSGWISNQPQH
>TRBV7-9
ASSPLAEAF
>TRBV19
ASSMRDGGIQY
>TRBV2
ASTRDRKAYNEQF
>TRBV5-6
ASSLPGVGGNEQF
>TRBV7-9
ASSYTGTGNTIY
>TRBV7-2
ASSLVGNTGELF
>TRBV7-8
ASSLALMTSGGYEQY
>TRBV14
ASRTSRSSTDTQY
>TRBV5-4
ASSLGGADTQY
>TRBV5-1
ASSLGLAGGISEQF
>TRBV5-8
ASSLGQGGQDTQY
>TRBV7-3
ASSSRTGPNTEAF
>TRBV28
ASGQGGGFTGANVLT